This T cell receptor (beta chain) was found in a study of blood T cell repertoires in COVID-19. Produced via immunoSEQ multiplex PCR; TCRdb's table is partial and in-frame only. The data show about 320,000 clones, with around 90% seen just once and about 2.4% held by the top ten. Per germline, CDR1 SGHDT and CDR2 YYEEEE. V gave up 0 bases and J gave up 7 bases, with 8 bases separating them. The CDR3 has 14 amino acids. The receptor comes from a man aged 55 to 70 who had recovered from COVID-19. Sequenced: PBMCs or T cells enriched from blood (not recorded which). The chain carries TRBV5-6 and TRBJ1-6; D ambiguous. CDR3 in amino acids: CASSLVQTNSPLHF. CDR3 nucleotides: TGTGCCAGCAGCTTGGTACAGACCAATTCACCCCTCCACTTT. Full variable domain (missing parts from reference TRBV5-6 and TRBJ1-6): DAGVTQSPTHLIKTRGQQVTLRCSPKSGHDTVSWYQQALGQGPQFIFQYYEEEERQRGNFPDRFSGHQFPNYSSELNVNALLLGDSALYLCASSLVQTNSPLHFGNGTRLTVT.